The 5 T cell receptor beta chains below all came from one sample that was sequenced in a study of T cell changes during pregnancy in multiple sclerosis. Method: immunoSEQ multiplex PCR; TCRdb's copy keeps in-frame clones and lacks some. Of about 40,000 clones in the sample, 70% to 90% were seen once. This sample comprised CD4+ T cells from peripheral blood mononuclear cells, obtained in the first trimester of pregnancy. Receptors originate from a female donor with multiple sclerosis, enrolled in a pregnancy study.

This chain connects TRBV2 to TRBJ1-2, with D uncertain. Germline-derived CDR1 and CDR2 are SNHLY and FYNNEI. The ends were cut back, 3 bases at V and 6 bases at J, with 20 bases in the middle. The CDR3 extends over 16 amino acids. The CDR3 region is CASSEPLGGLRDGYTF. In nucleotides, the CDR3 is TGTGCCAGCAGTGAGCCTTTAGGAGGGCTACGGGATGGCTACACCTTC.

The chain has TRBV7-9 and TRBJ1-5, with TRBD1 matching over 7 bases. This CDR3 has 15 amino acids. CDR1 and CDR2 from the germline V gene are SEHNR and FQNEAQ (reference sequence). V lost 1 base and J lost 4; bases outside the gene matches: 4. DNA of the CDR3: TGTGCCAGCAGCTTAGGTACGGGACAGAATCAGCCCCAGCATTTT. This codes for CASSLGTGQNQPQHF.

This sequence joins TRBV11-3 and TRBJ2-1; D is unresolved. V was clipped by 5 bases and J by 0 bases, with 5 bases between them. Germline loops: CDR1 SGHNT, CDR2 YENEEA. The CDR3 length is 13 residues. Here the CDR3 reads CASSVNSYNEQFF. Here the CDR3 DNA reads TGTGCCAGCAGCGTTAACTCCTACAATGAGCAGTTCTTC.

V usage is TRBV6-5 and J usage is TRBJ1-2; possible D gene TRBD1, 6 bases. This CDR3 is built from 14 residues. Trimming cost V 7 bases and J 8 bases, with 20 bases left between them. From germline, CDR1 is MNHEY and CDR2 SVGAGI. The CDR3 DNA is TGTGCCAGCACCATCTACGGCGGGGGCTGGGGCTACACCTTC. Translated: CASTIYGGGWGYTF.

The chain employs TRBV27 and TRBJ2-3; 11 nucleotides match TRBD1. Germline values: CDR1 MNHEY, CDR2 SMNVEV (reference sequence). The CDR3 is made up of 14 amino acids. The junction had 5 bases not matched to a gene; V was cut back by 8 bases and J by 4 bases. The DNA for the CDR3 is TGTGCCAGCGCTTGGACAGGGGGCGCAGATACGCAGTATTTT. Translating it yields CASAWTGGADTQYF.